The 18 T cell receptor beta chains given below trace back to one sample, sequenced in a study of T cell responses to AZD1222 COVID-19 vaccine. The protocol was immunoSEQ multiplex PCR, while the TCRdb copy is restricted to in-frame clones and leaves out a portion. The sample lists around 130,000 clones; over 85% were seen once. Sequenced here: peripheral blood, sampled on day 0 of AZD1222 vaccination. The receptors originated from an adult in good health.

The rearrangement uses TRBV9 and TRBJ2-7, with 8 bases fitting TRBD2. The CDR3 is 14 amino acids. V gave up 3 bases and J gave up 2 bases; unmatched junction bases: 4. CDR1 is SGDLS and CDR2 is YYNGEE in the germline V gene. CDR3 DNA: TGTGCCAGCAGCGCAGGACTAGCCACCTACGAGCAGTACTTC. Protein product: CASSAGLATYEQYF.

The V call is TRBV29-1, the J call TRBJ2-3; D might be TRBD1 (5 bases). The germline V and J ends were trimmed by 4 bases and 6 bases, with 17 bases remaining between them. The CDR3 has 14 amino acids. The germline V gene has CDR1 SQVTM and CDR2 ANQGSEA. The CDR3 loop reads CSVGNEGSGDTQYF. DNA of the CDR3: TGCAGCGTTGGGAATGAAGGGTCAGGGGATACGCAGTATTTT.

The chain combines TRBV9 with TRBJ2-5, with D perhaps matching TRBD2 (6 bases). CDR1 and CDR2 (germline): SGDLS, YYNGEE. This CDR3 region has 16 residues. The germline V and J ends were trimmed by 3 bases and 1 base, with 16 bases remaining between them. The CDR3 DNA sequence: TGTGCCAGCAGCGATAATCCCAGGGACTTCCAAGAGACCCAGTACTTC. Its translation: CASSDNPRDFQETQYF. The full variable domain, its missing parts supplied by reference TRBV9 and TRBJ2-5, is DSGVTQTPKHLITATGQRVTLRCSPRSGDLSVYWYQQSLDQGLQFLIQYYNGEERAKGNILERFSAQQFPDLHSELNLSSLELGDSALYFCASSDNPRDFQETQYFGPGTRLLVL.

This sequence joins TRBV6-5 and TRBJ2-7; 7 positions match TRBD2. The germline V gene has CDR1 MNHEY and CDR2 SVGAGI. Unmatched junction bases numbered 8, after V lost 3 bases and J lost 6 bases. This CDR3 is 14 amino acids long. The CDR3 reads CASSYGLDFSEQYF. The DNA of the CDR3 is TGTGCCAGCAGTTATGGACTAGATTTTTCCGAGCAGTACTTC.

CDR3: CASSWVRELSRGQPQHF. CDR3 nucleotide sequence: TGTGCCAGCAGTTGGGTCAGGGAATTAAGTCGCGGTCAGCCCCAGCATTTT. J is TRBJ1-5 and V is TRBV27; tentative D call: TRBD1 (5 bases). Germline V gene lookup returns CDR1 MNHEY and CDR2 SMNVEV (reference sequence). The CDR3 consists of 17 residues. Trimming cost V 4 bases and J 6 bases, with 22 bases left between them.

This clone occurred a few times. V is TRBV7-9 and J is TRBJ1-1; TRBD1 matches 7 bases. V gave up 2 bases and J gave up 5 bases; unmatched junction bases: 11. This CDR3 has 16 residues. Per germline, CDR1 SEHNR and CDR2 FQNEAQ (reference sequence). The CDR3 nucleotides read TGTGCCAGCAGCTTACAGGGGGGCGAGCTCCGGACTGAAGCTTTCTTT. This encodes CASSLQGGELRTEAFF.

The chain is built from TRBV6-5 and TRBJ1-1, with 7 positions matching TRBD1. CDR1 is MNHEY and CDR2 is SVGAGI in the germline V gene. This CDR3 has 13 residues. V gave up 6 bases and J gave up 1 base; unmatched junction bases: 2. CDR3 amino acids: CASRGQPNTEAFF. DNA of the CDR3: TGTGCCAGCAGGGGACAGCCGAACACTGAAGCTTTCTTT.

V is TRBV2 and J is TRBJ1-5, with D possibly matching TRBD1 (6 bases). Germline V gene data show CDR1 as SNHLY and CDR2 as FYNNEI. This CDR3 is built from 18 residues. Trimming shortened V by 6 bases and J by 3 bases, and 24 bases separated the two germline ends. The CDR3 DNA follows: TGTGCCAGCAGAAATGAGGAGAAAAATTACAGGGTCAATCAGCCCCAGCATTTT. Its translation: CASRNEEKNYRVNQPQHF.

J is TRBJ1-1 and V is TRBV28, with D uncertain. V lost 5 bases, J lost 2 bases, and 3 bases lay in between. The V gene's germline CDR1 is MDHEN and CDR2 SYDVKM. This CDR3 comprises 11 residues. The CDR3: CASSINTEAFF. The CDR3 DNA sequence: TGTGCCAGCAGTATTAACACTGAAGCTTTCTTT.

CDR3 sequence reads: CASSSRTGGDAEAFF. The CDR3, as DNA: TGTGCCAGCAGTTCCCGGACAGGGGGCGACGCTGAAGCTTTCTTT. The rearrangement uses TRBV6-5 and TRBJ1-1; 11 nucleotides align to TRBD1. This CDR3 is 15 amino acids long. V dropped 4 bases and J dropped 6; count of bases not matched to a gene: 7. CDR1 and CDR2 (germline): MNHEY, SVGAGI.

The V call is TRBV10-3, the J call TRBJ2-2, with D tentatively TRBD2 (5 bases). V lost 2 bases to trimming and J lost 8 bases, with 9 bases between them. The CDR3 length is 13 residues. In germline, CDR1 is ENHRY, CDR2 SYGVKD. CDR3 amino acids: CAISEAREGELFF. The DNA for the CDR3 is TGTGCCATCAGTGAGGCAAGGGAGGGGGAGCTGTTTTTT.

The rearrangement uses TRBV25-1 and TRBJ1-2, with D perhaps matching TRBD1 (6 bases). Germline CDR1 MGHDK, CDR2 SYGVNS. The CDR3 runs to 13 residues. V dropped 4 bases and J dropped 8 bases, with 14 bases sitting between them. The CDR3 DNA reads as TGTGCCAGCAGTGCCCACAGGGTGGGGGGCTACACCTTC. Amino acid sequence: CASSAHRVGGYTF.

This chain connects TRBV10-3 to TRBJ2-7; 8 bases are a match to TRBD1. Trimming cost V 6 bases and J 3 bases; bases outside gene matches: 13. Germline values: CDR1 ENHRY, CDR2 SYGVKD. The CDR3 consists of 16 residues. The CDR3 DNA reads as TGTGCCATCAGGGCCGGACAGGGTTTTTCGGGCTACGAGCAGTACTTC. It translates to CAIRAGQGFSGYEQYF.

The chain carries TRBV27 and TRBJ1-4; possible D gene TRBD1, 6 bases. Germline V CDR1 and CDR2: MNHEY, SMNVEV (reference sequence). The V end lost 2 bases, the J end lost 5 bases, and 12 bases lay between the germline ends. This CDR3 is built from 15 residues. CDR3 DNA sequence: TGTGCCAGCAGTTTAAGGGGACAAGGAAATGAAAAACTGTTTTTT. Protein: CASSLRGQGNEKLFF.

The chain employs TRBV2 and TRBJ2-1; D might be TRBD2 (6 bases). CDR3 length: 14 residues. With 7 bases removed from V and 9 bases from J, the gap between germline ends came to 19 bases. The germline V gene has CDR1 SNHLY and CDR2 FYNNEI. The CDR3 sequence: CASNTGLRSGEQFF. CDR3 DNA sequence: TGTGCCAGCAATACGGGACTCCGGAGTGGTGAGCAGTTCTTC.

This chain joins TRBV6-5 and TRBJ1-4; 7 positions agree with TRBD1. Germline V gene lookup returns CDR1 MNHEY and CDR2 SVGAGI. CDR3 length: 14 residues. V was pared by 4 bases and J by 6 bases, with 5 bases of the junction left unmatched. The CDR3 loop reads CASSSRGPDEKLFF. CDR3 sequence (DNA): TGTGCCAGCAGTTCAAGGGGGCCAGATGAAAAACTGTTTTTT.

The chain links TRBV27 to TRBJ2-7; 8 bases match TRBD1. V lost 3 bases and J lost 3; bases outside the gene matches: 1. The CDR3 spans 13 residues. The V gene's germline CDR1 is MNHEY and CDR2 SMNVEV (reference sequence). The CDR3 DNA sequence: TGTGCCAGCAGTTTCAGGGGGCTCTACGAGCAGTACTTC. Translating gives CASSFRGLYEQYF.

This chain uses TRBV27 with TRBJ2-5; D is ambiguous. V lost 9 bases and J 3 bases, leaving 11 bases between the germline ends. Germline CDR1 MNHEY, CDR2 SMNVEV (reference sequence). This CDR3 has 12 residues. Written as DNA, the CDR3 is TGTGCCAGTGAACTATTAGAAGAGACCCAGTACTTC. Encoded protein: CASELLEETQYF.